This paragraph covers one TCR beta chain sequence. The antigen is unknown. This clone may be a read error of a much larger clone one base away. The sample comes from a study of post-analysis software for immune sequencing data. Whole-study findings and limits: Samples made in the same batch grouped tightly together by F measure. Elevated frequency relative to controls characterized 4 or 5 TRBV segments in patients, TRBV5-6, TRBV5-1 and TRBV20-1 among them. Relative to controls, patients with multiple sclerosis showed significantly lower normalized Chao1 diversity.

cDNA libraries of TCR beta carried unique molecular identifiers. MiXCR was run by TCRdb on the PCR reads, yielding one entry per CDR3 protein. This sample carries roughly 200,000 distinct CDR3 sequences, 29% of them seen once, and the ten largest clones take 3.4%. There are 15 residues in the CDR3. In germline, CDR1 is SGDLS, CDR2 YYNGEE. This chain uses TRBV9 with TRBJ2-7; D is possibly TRBD2 (5 bases). The sample taken for sequencing was blood. This sequence originates from a girl aged 2 to 17 with multiple sclerosis. CDR3 DNA: TGTGCCAGCAGCCCCCGGGCAGCTAGCTCCTACGTGCAGTACTTC. Its translation: CASSPRAASSYVQYF.